This TCR beta chain was recorded in a study of beta chain features in type 1 diabetes. Across the study: Healthy donors resembled patients in age, gender and cell yields.

Of note for this clone: Its antigen is unidentified.

Markers CD45RO/CCR7/CD25/CD127/CD95/CD27 served to sort CD4+ naive, central memory, regulatory and stem cell-like memory cells. All sorted populations exceeded 98% purity. The V gene end was trimmed by 1 base and the J gene end by 3 bases; junction bases not matched to a gene: 6. Germline lookup yields CDR1 SGHTA and CDR2 FQGNSA. CDR3 size: 15 residues. Overall study results and limits: All four CD4+ subsets of Type 1 diabetes patients contained TCRB CDR3s that were moderately but significantly shorter. Patients with type 1 diabetes carried fewer insertions and had more deletions at their VDJ junctions.

Investigators reverse transcribed all isolated RNA, so they sequenced expressed TCRB transcripts. The protocol was immunoSEQ multiplex PCR, while the TCRdb copy is restricted to in-frame clones and leaves out a portion. This sample has hundreds of thousands of clones, with about 14% found just once. The TCR sequence derives from a man aged 18 to 30 with type 1 diabetes. Sequences were obtained from naive CD4+ T cells from blood. The chain links TRBV7-2 to TRBJ2-7, with 7 bases matching TRBD1. CDR3: CASSLGAGGYYEQYF. In DNA, the CDR3 is TGTGCCAGCAGCTTAGGGGCAGGGGGTTACTACGAGCAGTACTTC. Combining the CDR3 with reference TRBV7-2 and TRBJ2-7 gives the whole variable domain GAGVSQSPSNKVTEKGKDVELRCDPISGHTALYWYRQSLGQGLEFLIYFQGNSAPDKSGLPSDRFSAERTGGSVSTLTIQRTQQEDSAVYLCASSLGAGGYYEQYFGPGTRLTVT.